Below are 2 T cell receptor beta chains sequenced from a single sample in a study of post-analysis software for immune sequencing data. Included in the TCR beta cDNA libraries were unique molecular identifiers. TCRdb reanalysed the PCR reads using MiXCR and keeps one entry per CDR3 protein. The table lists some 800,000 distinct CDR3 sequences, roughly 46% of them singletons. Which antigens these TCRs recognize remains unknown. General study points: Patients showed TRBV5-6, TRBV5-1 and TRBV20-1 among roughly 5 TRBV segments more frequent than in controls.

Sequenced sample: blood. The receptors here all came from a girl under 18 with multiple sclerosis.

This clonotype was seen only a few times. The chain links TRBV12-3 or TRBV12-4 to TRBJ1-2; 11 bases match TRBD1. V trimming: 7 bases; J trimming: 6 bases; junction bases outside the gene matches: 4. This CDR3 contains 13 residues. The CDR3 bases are TGTGCCAGCAAGCGGACAGGGGGCGATGGCTACACCTTC. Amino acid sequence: CASKRTGGDGYTF.

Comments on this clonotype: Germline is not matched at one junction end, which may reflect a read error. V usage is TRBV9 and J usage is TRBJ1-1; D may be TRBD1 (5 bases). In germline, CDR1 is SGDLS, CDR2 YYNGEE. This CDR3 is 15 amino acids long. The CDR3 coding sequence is TGTGCCAGCAGCCCACACCCCGGGACGAACACTGGAGCTTTCTTT. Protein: CASSPHPGTNTGAFF. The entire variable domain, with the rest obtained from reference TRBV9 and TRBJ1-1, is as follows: DSGVTQTPKHLITATGQRVTLRCSPRSGDLSVYWYQQSLDQGLQFLIQYYNGEERAKGNILERFSAQQFPDLHSELNLSSLELGDSALYFCASSPHPGTNTGAFFGQGTRLTVV.